The rows below give T cell receptor beta chains drawn from one sample of a study of cytomegalovirus exposure and HLA in healthy donors. Clones were read by immunoSEQ multiplex PCR, and TCRdb kept only the in-frame ones, dropping some. The profile shows 100,000 or so clones, around three quarters of them singletons. The specimen was PBMCs. The receptors shown here come from a young man in good health and CMV-seropositive. Both conserved end residues are part of each CDR3. The D gene is left open where the match is weak. Not all rows give a size; the values are once, few, many and, for expanded clones, a class.

v_gene: TRBV4-2
d_gene: .
abundance: few
j_gene: TRBJ2-7
CDR3nt: TGTGCCAGCAGCCAAGATAGTAAAGCTTCCTACGAGCAGTACTTC
CDR3aa: CASSQDSKASYEQYF

v_gene: TRBV6-5
d_gene: .
abundance: .
j_gene: TRBJ1-5
CDR3nt: TGTGCCAGCCGGGGGGTGGGGAGCAATCAGCCCCAGCATTTT
CDR3aa: CASRGVGSNQPQHF

v_gene: TRBV2
d_gene: .
abundance: .
j_gene: TRBJ2-2
CDR3nt: TGTGCCAGCAGTTCAGGGTCAGCCGGGGAGCTGTTTTTT
CDR3aa: CASSSGSAGELFF

v_gene: TRBV27
d_gene: .
abundance: .
j_gene: TRBJ2-3
CDR3nt: TGTGCCAGCAGCGCGTCGGGAGTCGGCACAGATACGCAGTATTTT
CDR3aa: CASSASGVGTDTQYF

v_gene: TRBV7-3
d_gene: .
abundance: .
j_gene: TRBJ2-3
CDR3nt: TGTGCCAGCAGCGAGGGCGCAGATACGCAGTATTTT
CDR3aa: CASSEGADTQYF

v_gene: TRBV19
d_gene: TRBD1
abundance: .
j_gene: TRBJ1-2
CDR3nt: TGTGCCAGTAGTACTGCAGGGGGCGACTATGGCTACACCTTC
CDR3aa: CASSTAGGDYGYTF

v_gene: TRBV29-1
d_gene: TRBD1
abundance: .
j_gene: TRBJ2-7
CDR3nt: TGCAGCGTTGTGGGACAGGGGTACTACGAGCAGTACTTC
CDR3aa: CSVVGQGYYEQYF

v_gene: TRBV29-1
d_gene: TRBD1
abundance: .
j_gene: TRBJ1-1
CDR3nt: TGCAGCGTTGTAAAGGGGGACAGGGGGACTGAAGCTTTCTTT
CDR3aa: CSVVKGDRGTEAFF

v_gene: TRBV5-4
d_gene: .
abundance: once
j_gene: TRBJ1-2
CDR3nt: TGTGCCAGCAGCTCAGACAAAATGTTTAACTATGGCTACACCTTC
CDR3aa: CASSSDKMFNYGYTF

v_gene: TRBV15
d_gene: .
abundance: .
j_gene: TRBJ1-5
CDR3nt: TGTGCCACCAGCAGAGAAACGTCGTCAGATCAGCCCCAGCATTTT
CDR3aa: CATSRETSSDQPQHF

v_gene: TRBV5-4
d_gene: .
abundance: .
j_gene: TRBJ1-1
CDR3nt: TGTGCCAGCAGTCTGACTACGGGGGTGAACACTGAAGCTTTCTTT
CDR3aa: CASSLTTGVNTEAFF

v_gene: TRBV7-2
d_gene: TRBD1
abundance: .
j_gene: TRBJ1-5
CDR3nt: TGTGCCAGCAGTCCAGGGCAGGGGGGCAATCAGCCCCAGCATTTT
CDR3aa: CASSPGQGGNQPQHF

v_gene: TRBV30
d_gene: TRBD1
abundance: .
j_gene: TRBJ1-2
CDR3nt: TGTGCCTGGTATGACAGGGAAGGAGCCTATGGCTACACCTTC
CDR3aa: CAWYDREGAYGYTF

v_gene: TRBV27
d_gene: TRBD2
abundance: .
j_gene: TRBJ2-7
CDR3nt: TGTGCCAGCAGGCACCGACTAGCGGGGTACTACGAGCAGTACTTC
CDR3aa: CASRHRLAGYYEQYF

v_gene: TRBV4-3
d_gene: TRBD1
abundance: .
j_gene: TRBJ1-2
CDR3nt: TGCGCCAGCAGCCTTACAGGGGGCGGCTACACCTTC
CDR3aa: CASSLTGGGYTF

v_gene: TRBV20-1
d_gene: .
abundance: .
j_gene: TRBJ2-7
CDR3nt: TGCAGTGCTAGACGGGGAGGCGAGCAGTACTTC
CDR3aa: CSARRGGEQYF

v_gene: TRBV29-1
d_gene: .
abundance: .
j_gene: TRBJ2-7
CDR3nt: TGCAGCGCGCGGGGCAGGGCTTTCTACGAGCAGTACTTC
CDR3aa: CSARGRAFYEQYF

v_gene: TRBV25-1
d_gene: .
abundance: .
j_gene: TRBJ2-7
CDR3nt: TGTGCCAGCAGTAAAGGGGTCTACGAGCAGTACTTC
CDR3aa: CASSKGVYEQYF

v_gene: TRBV2
d_gene: .
abundance: .
j_gene: TRBJ2-3
CDR3nt: TGTGCCAGCAGTGAGTTAGCCGGAGATACGCAGTATTTT
CDR3aa: CASSELAGDTQYF

v_gene: TRBV6-4
d_gene: .
abundance: few
j_gene: TRBJ2-3
CDR3nt: TGTGCCAGCAGTGACGGGAGGAGCACAGATACGCAGTATTTT
CDR3aa: CASSDGRSTDTQYF

v_gene: TRBV27
d_gene: .
abundance: once
j_gene: TRBJ2-1
CDR3nt: TGTGCCAGCAGTTTAGCTGCTAGCAGCCTATACAATGAGCAGTTCTTC
CDR3aa: CASSLAASSLYNEQFF

v_gene: TRBV29-1
d_gene: .
abundance: .
j_gene: TRBJ1-1
CDR3nt: TGCAGCGTTGGGACGGGTGGGAGCACTGAAGCTTTCTTT
CDR3aa: CSVGTGGSTEAFF

v_gene: TRBV4-2
d_gene: .
abundance: .
j_gene: TRBJ2-1
CDR3nt: TGTGCCAGCAGCCAAGGGGCGAATGAGCAGTTCTTC
CDR3aa: CASSQGANEQFF

v_gene: TRBV7-6
d_gene: .
abundance: .
j_gene: TRBJ1-5
CDR3nt: TGTGCCAGCAGCTTAGACGGGCGGGCCCCCCAGCCCCAGCATTTT
CDR3aa: CASSLDGRAPQPQHF

v_gene: TRBV11-2
d_gene: TRBD2
abundance: .
j_gene: TRBJ2-3
CDR3nt: TGTGCCAGCAGCCCCCGGACTAGCGGAGGGGGAGGGCAGTATTTT
CDR3aa: CASSPRTSGGGGQYF

v_gene: TRBV19
d_gene: .
abundance: .
j_gene: TRBJ1-5
CDR3nt: TGTGCCAGTAGTACCACAGGGTATAGCAATCAGCCCCAGCATTTT
CDR3aa: CASSTTGYSNQPQHF